The source of this TCR beta chain is a study of metastatic and nonmetastatic thyroid tumors. Background on the study: It was across blood and tumor or nodule tissue from malignant and benign thyroid patients that repertoires were compared. Study results and caveats: Significantly greater TCR beta diversity was reportedly found in malignant thyroid tumors than in benign nodules (in blood and tumor).

Thyroid surgery had not been preceded by any treatment in any patient. Germline V CDR1 and CDR2: DFQATT, SNEGSKA (reference sequence). CDR3 length equals 13 residues. V was shortened by 6 bases and J by 1 base, with 12 bases between the two germline ends. Methods used by the authors: The study built a papillary thyroid cancer distant-metastasis classifier from CDR3 differences across clinicopathological groups. Using MiXCR, TCRdb re-called clones from the PCR reads. In this record, the V and J calls reflect TCRdb's handling and not the investigators' own analysis. The table has about 2,100 clones, approximately 40% seen once. A note on this clone: Its antigen is unidentified.

The J gene is TRBJ1-2, the V gene TRBV20-1; TRBD1 is a possible D gene (5 bases). Sequences were obtained from adjacent normal tissue. This TCR came from a female donor with papillary thyroid cancer or a benign thyroid nodule (not recorded which). Some clones in this sample may be carry-over from other donors' samples. CDR3 in DNA: TGCAGTGCCCCGGGACGGCATAACTATGGCTACACCTTC. Encoded protein: CSAPGRHNYGYTF.